This T cell receptor (beta chain) emerged from a study of naive CD8 T cells in extremely preterm neonates. Broader study findings: Preterm infants showed shorter CDR3s, fewer N additions and less trimming than older groups. Preterm neonates shared more CDR3 nucleotide sequences (approximately 2.5%) than older groups. Limitations included small sample size and variable preterm productive templates.

TCRdb's copy holds only in-frame clones and misses some; the assay was immunoSEQ multiplex PCR. The sample holds around 25,000 clones, approximately 89% seen once. As regards this clone: Antigen: not known.

Extremely preterm births at roughly 23-27 weeks of gestation supplied the samples. Sorted naive CD8+ T cell numbers ranged ~19,000 to ~100,000. The CDR3 contains 15 residues. V shed 0 bases and J shed 0 bases, with 5 bases lying between them. CDR1 and CDR2 (germline): MNHNY, SVGAGI (reference sequence). This chain links TRBV6-6 with TRBJ1-4; no clear D gene. This TCR was recovered from a boy who was born preterm. Sequenced input: naive CD8+ T cells from cord blood. CDR3 protein: CASSYSSATNEKLFF. The CDR3 DNA follows: TGTGCCAGCAGTTACTCGAGTGCAACTAATGAAAAACTGTTTTTT.